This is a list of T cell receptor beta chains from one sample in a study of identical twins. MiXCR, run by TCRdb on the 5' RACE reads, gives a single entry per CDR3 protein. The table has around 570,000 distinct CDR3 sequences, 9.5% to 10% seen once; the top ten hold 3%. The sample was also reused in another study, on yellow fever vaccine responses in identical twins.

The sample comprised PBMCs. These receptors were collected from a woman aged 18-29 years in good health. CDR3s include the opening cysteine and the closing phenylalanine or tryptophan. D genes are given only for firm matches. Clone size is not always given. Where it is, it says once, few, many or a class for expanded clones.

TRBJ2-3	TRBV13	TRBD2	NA	TGTGCCAGCAGCTCCCGGACTAGCGGGGTTAGCACAGATACGCAGTATTTT	CASSSRTSGVSTDTQYF
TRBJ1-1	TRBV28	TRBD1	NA	TGTGCCAGCGGGTGGACAGGGGCGAACACTGAAGCTTTCTTT	CASGWTGANTEAFF
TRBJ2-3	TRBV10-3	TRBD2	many	TGTGCCATCAGTGAGAGGCTAGCGGGAGTTTCTAGCACAGATACGCAGTATTTT	CAISERLAGVSSTDTQYF
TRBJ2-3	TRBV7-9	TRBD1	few	TGTGCCAGCAGCAGCCGGGACAGACCCACAGATACGCAGTATTTT	CASSSRDRPTDTQYF
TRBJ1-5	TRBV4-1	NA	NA	TGCGCCAGCAGCCGGGTTTCAGGGGCGAGCAATCAGCCCCAGCATTTT	CASSRVSGASNQPQHF
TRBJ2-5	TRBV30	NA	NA	TGTGCCTGGGGGACTTCTCAGGGCTGGGAGACCCAGTACTTC	CAWGTSQGWETQYF
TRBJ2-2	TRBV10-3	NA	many	TGTGCCATCAGTGAGTCTCGTAACACCGGGGAGCTGTTTTTT	CAISESRNTGELFF
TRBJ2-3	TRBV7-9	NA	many	TGTGCCAGCAGCCAGGCCTTCACAGATACGCAGTATTTT	CASSQAFTDTQYF
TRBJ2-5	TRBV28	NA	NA	TGTGCCAGCAGTCCCGACCTAGGGGATAAAGAGACCCAGTACTTC	CASSPDLGDKETQYF
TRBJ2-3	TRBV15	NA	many	TGTGCCACCAGCAGACAGGTCCCTAGCACAGATACGCAGTATTTT	CATSRQVPSTDTQYF
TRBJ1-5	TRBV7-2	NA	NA	TGTGCCAGCAGCTTACAGGCCAATCAGCCCCAGCATTTT	CASSLQANQPQHF
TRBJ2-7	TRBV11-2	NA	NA	TGTGCCAGCAGCTTAGAGTCGACTCCGAACTACGAGCAGTACTTC	CASSLESTPNYEQYF
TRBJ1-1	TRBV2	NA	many	TGTGCCAGCAGTTATTCAGGGAGCACAAACACTGAAGCTTTCTTT	CASSYSGSTNTEAFF
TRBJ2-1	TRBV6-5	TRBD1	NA	TGTGCCAGCAGTTACTCATCCCCCCGCCCTGGGACAGGGCGTAATGAGCAGTTCTTC	CASSYSSPRPGTGRNEQFF
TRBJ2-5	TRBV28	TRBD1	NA	TGTGCCAGAGGTTTATTTAGAACAGGGGCGGAGACCCAGTACTTC	CARGLFRTGAETQYF
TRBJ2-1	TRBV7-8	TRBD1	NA	TGTGCCAGCAGCCTTCCCGGGACAGGGGGTATGAATGAGCAGTTCTTC	CASSLPGTGGMNEQFF
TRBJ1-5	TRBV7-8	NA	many	TGTGCCAGCAGCTTAGCGGATGGGGGGCCTCAGCCCCAGCATTTT	CASSLADGGPQPQHF
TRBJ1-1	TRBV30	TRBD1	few	TGTGCCTGGACCAGGGACAGGCTATCCGAAGCTTTCTTT	CAWTRDRLSEAFF
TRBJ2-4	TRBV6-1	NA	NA	TGTGCCAGCAGTGTCACCCCGCAGGGTCTTTTAGAAAACATTCAGTACTTC	CASSVTPQGLLENIQYF
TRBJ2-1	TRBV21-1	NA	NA	TGTGCCAGCAGCAAAGGTGAGGGGTGCAATGAGCAGTTCTTC	CASSKGEGCNEQFF
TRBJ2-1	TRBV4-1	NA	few	TGCGCCAGCAGCCCCCAACTAGCCTATGAGCAGTTCTTC	CASSPQLAYEQFF
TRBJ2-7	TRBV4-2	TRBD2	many	TGTGCCAGCAGCCCCGGACTAGATCCCATCTACGAGCAGTACTTC	CASSPGLDPIYEQYF
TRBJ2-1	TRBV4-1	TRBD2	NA	TGCGCCAGCAGCCAACTTAGCGGGGGGTACTACAATGAGCAGTTCTTC	CASSQLSGGYYNEQFF
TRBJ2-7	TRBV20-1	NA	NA	TGCAGTGCGCTCCCGTCCCTTCAAAGCTACGAGCAGTACTTC	CSALPSLQSYEQYF
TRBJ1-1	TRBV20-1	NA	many	TGCAGTGCTAGCCCAATTATACAGGGGAACACTGAAGCTTTCTTT	CSASPIIQGNTEAFF
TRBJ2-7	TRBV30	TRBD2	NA	TGTGCCTGGCAGCTAGCGGGAGTTTCCGAGCAGTACTTC	CAWQLAGVSEQYF
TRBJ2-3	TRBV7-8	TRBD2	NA	TGTGCCAGCAGCTTACCTAGCGGGAGGACAGATACGCAGTATTTT	CASSLPSGRTDTQYF
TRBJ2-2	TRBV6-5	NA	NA	TGTGCCAGCAGTTACGATTGGGCACTAAACACCGGGGAGCTGTTTTTT	CASSYDWALNTGELFF
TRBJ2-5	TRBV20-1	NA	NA	TGCAGTGCTCCACAGGGCGAAGAGACCCAGTACTTC	CSAPQGEETQYF
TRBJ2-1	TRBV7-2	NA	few	TGTGCCAGCAGCCCCCAGGGCCTCAAATTCAATGAGCAGTTCTTC	CASSPQGLKFNEQFF
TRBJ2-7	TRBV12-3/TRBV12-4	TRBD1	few	TGTGCCAGCAGGGGGACAGGGTATAAGGAGCAGTACTTC	CASRGTGYKEQYF
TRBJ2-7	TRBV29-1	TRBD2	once	TGCAGCGTTCAGATCGCGGGACTACCTTCCTACGAGCAGTACTTC	CSVQIAGLPSYEQYF
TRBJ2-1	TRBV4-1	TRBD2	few	TGCGCCAGCAGCCAAGCTCCGGGACTAGCGGGAGATCGGAATGAGCAGTTCTTC	CASSQAPGLAGDRNEQFF
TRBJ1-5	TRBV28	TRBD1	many	TGTGCCAGCAGTTTAGGTGGCAGGGGGCCGGATCAGCCCCAGCATTTT	CASSLGGRGPDQPQHF
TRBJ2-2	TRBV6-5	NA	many	TGTGCCAGCAGTGGACAGGGGGAGCTGTTTTTT	CASSGQGELFF
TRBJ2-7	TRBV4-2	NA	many	TGTGCCAGCAGCCAAGGCGTAGGGGCCTCCTACGAGCAGTACTTC	CASSQGVGASYEQYF
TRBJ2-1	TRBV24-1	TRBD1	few	TGTGCCACCAGTGACCCAGGACAGGGCCCAACTTACAATGAGCAGTTCTTC	CATSDPGQGPTYNEQFF
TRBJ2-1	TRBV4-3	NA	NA	TGCGCCAGCAGCCAGCGGCCCCCCAATGAGCAGTTCTTC	CASSQRPPNEQFF
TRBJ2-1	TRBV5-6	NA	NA	TGTGCCAGCAGCCTCATCCGGGACTCCTATGGTGAGCAGTTCTTC	CASSLIRDSYGEQFF
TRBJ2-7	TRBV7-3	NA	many	TGTGCCAGCAGCTTAATGGCCGCGAGCTCCTACGAGCAGTACTTC	CASSLMAASSYEQYF
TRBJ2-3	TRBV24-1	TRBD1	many	TGTGCCACCAGTGACGACAGGGGTATTTCAGATACGCAGTATTTT	CATSDDRGISDTQYF
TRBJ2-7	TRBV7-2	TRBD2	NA	TGTGCCAGCAGCTTTATAGCGGGGGGGCCATCCTACGAGCAGTACTTC	CASSFIAGGPSYEQYF
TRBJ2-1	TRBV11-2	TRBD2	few	TGTGCCAGCAGCTTTCGTAGCGGGAGGGCGGGGGGCTCCTACAATGAGCAGTTCTTC	CASSFRSGRAGGSYNEQFF
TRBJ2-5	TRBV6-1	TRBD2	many	TGTGCCAGCTGGGAGGGCTTCCAAGAGACCCAGTACTTC	CASWEGFQETQYF
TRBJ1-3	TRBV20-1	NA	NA	TGCAGTGCGGAGACAGAAGGAAACACCATATATTTT	CSAETEGNTIYF
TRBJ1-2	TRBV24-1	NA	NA	TGTGCCACCAGTCCGTGGCGTGCAGGTGACTATGGCTACACCTTC	CATSPWRAGDYGYTF
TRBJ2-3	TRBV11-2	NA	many	TGTGCCAGCAGCCAAATTCCTAGCACAGATACGCAGTATTTT	CASSQIPSTDTQYF
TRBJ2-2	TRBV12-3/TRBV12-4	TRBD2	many	TGTGCCAGCAGCCGACTAGCGGGCACCGGGGAGCTGTTTTTT	CASSRLAGTGELFF
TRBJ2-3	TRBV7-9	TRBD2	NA	TGTGCCAGTTCTAGCGGGAGAGTGGTTGATACGCAGTATTTT	CASSSGRVVDTQYF
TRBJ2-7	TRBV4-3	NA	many	TGCGCCAGCAGCCAGGCCAGGCACTACTACGAGCAGTACTTC	CASSQARHYYEQYF
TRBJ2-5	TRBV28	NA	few	TGTGCCAGCAGTTTGATGGGGGACATGGAGACCCAGTACTTC	CASSLMGDMETQYF
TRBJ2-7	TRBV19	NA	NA	TGTGCCAGTATCTCCAAGGATTACGAGCAGTACTTC	CASISKDYEQYF
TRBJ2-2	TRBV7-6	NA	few	TGTGCCAGCAGTCGCCTCGGGTACACCGGGGAGCTGTTTTTT	CASSRLGYTGELFF
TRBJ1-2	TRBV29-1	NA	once	TGCAGCGCCCGCAGGGGAGACTATGGCTACACCTTC	CSARRGDYGYTF
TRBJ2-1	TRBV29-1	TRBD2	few	TGCAGCGTGGTGGGTGGAGCGGGGGTAGACAATGAGCAGTTCTTC	CSVVGGAGVDNEQFF
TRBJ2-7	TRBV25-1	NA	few	TGTGCCAGCAGTGAATACAGGGGCTCCTACGAGCAGTACTTC	CASSEYRGSYEQYF
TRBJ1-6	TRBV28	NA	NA	TGTGCCAGCAGTTTATTAGAGGACACTCAGGCTGGGAATTCACCCCTCCACTTT	CASSLLEDTQAGNSPLHF
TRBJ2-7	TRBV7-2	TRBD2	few	TGTGCCAGCAGTGGTTCCGGACTAGCATCCCACGAGCAGTACTTC	CASSGSGLASHEQYF